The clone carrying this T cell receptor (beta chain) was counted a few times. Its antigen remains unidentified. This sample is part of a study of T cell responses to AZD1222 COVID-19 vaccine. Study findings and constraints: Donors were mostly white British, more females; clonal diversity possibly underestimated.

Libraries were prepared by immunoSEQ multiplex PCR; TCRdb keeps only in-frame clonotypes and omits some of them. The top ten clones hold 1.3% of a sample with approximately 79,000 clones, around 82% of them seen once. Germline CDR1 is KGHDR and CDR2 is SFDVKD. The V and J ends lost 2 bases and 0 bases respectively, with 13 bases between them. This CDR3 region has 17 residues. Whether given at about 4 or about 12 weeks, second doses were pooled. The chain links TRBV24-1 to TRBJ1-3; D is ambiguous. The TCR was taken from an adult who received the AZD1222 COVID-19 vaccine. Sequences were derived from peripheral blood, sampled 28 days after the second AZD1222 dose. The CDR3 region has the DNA TGTGCCACCAGTGATTCCTCGCTCAGGAGCTCTGGAAACACCATATATTTT. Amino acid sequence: CATSDSSLRSSGNTIYF.